A single sample gave rise to the 25 T cell receptor beta chains below, sequenced in a study of T-cell reconstitution after alpha-beta-depleted transplantation in children. Unique molecular identifiers were incorporated during preparation of the TCRbeta library. A single record per CDR3 protein comes from TCRdb applying MiXCR to the PCR reads. In the table there are some 520,000 distinct CDR3 sequences, about 30% of which are singletons. Sequencing used PBMCs from the stem cell graft donor, obtained from the stem cell graft. These receptors were collected from a human donor who donated a stem cell graft to a child with aplastic anemia.

The CDR3 region has the DNA TGTGCCAGCAGTTTAACCGGGACAGGGGGCTACGAGCAGTACTTC. It yields the protein CASSLTGTGGYEQYF. The chain employs TRBV27 and TRBJ2-7; 11 positions match TRBD1. The V gene end was trimmed by 2 bases and the J gene end by 3 bases; junction bases not matched to a gene: 3. CDR1 MNHEY and CDR2 SMNVEV come from the germline V gene (reference sequence). The CDR3 is made up of 15 amino acids.

The CDR3: CASSVGPGLEGNEQYF. The CDR3 coding sequence is TGTGCCAGCAGCGTAGGTCCGGGACTAGAGGGCAACGAGCAGTACTTC. This rearrangement joins TRBV9 to TRBJ2-7; 8 bases are shared with TRBD2. Germline V CDR1 and CDR2: SGDLS, YYNGEE. The CDR3 extends over 16 amino acids. J lost 5 bases, V lost 0 bases, and 10 bases had no gene match.

V is TRBV4-2 and J is TRBJ2-1; D is ambiguous. V lost 0 bases and J lost 8, with 23 bases in between. Germline CDR1 reads LGHNA; CDR2 reads YNFKEQ. CDR3 size: 18 residues. The CDR3 DNA sequence: TGTGCCAGCAGCCAAGATCGGGTAGGAACCCGCCCCAAGCATGAGCAGTTCTTC. Its translation: CASSQDRVGTRPKHEQFF.

There are a few counts of this clonotype. The chain joins TRBV11-2 to TRBJ2-1, with D uncertain. The CDR3 is made up of 15 amino acids. The V and J ends lost 0 bases and 0 bases respectively, with 6 bases between them. CDR1 and CDR2 (germline): SGHAT, FQNNGV. In DNA, the CDR3 is TGTGCCAGCAGCTTAGAGTGGGGCTCCTACAATGAGCAGTTCTTC. Protein sequence: CASSLEWGSYNEQFF. Supplemented by reference TRBV11-2 and TRBJ2-1, the full variable domain reads EAGVAQSPRYKIIEKRQSVAFWCNPISGHATLYWYQQILGQGPKLLIQFQNNGVVDDSQLPKDRFSAERLKGVDSTLKIQPAKLEDSAVYLCASSLEWGSYNEQFFGPGTRLTVL.

V gene TRBV5-1 combines with J gene TRBJ2-2; D is tentatively TRBD1 or TRBD2 (6 bases each). Per the germline V gene, CDR1 is SGHRS and CDR2 is YFSETQ. There are 16 residues in the CDR3. V lost 1 base and J 1 base, leaving 11 bases between the germline ends. The CDR3 bases are TGCGCCAGCAGCTTGCGTCGGGGGCAGAACACCGGGGAGCTGTTTTTT. Amino acids: CASSLRRGQNTGELFF.

This clonotype was observed a few times. The chain carries TRBV29-1 and TRBJ2-1; the match to TRBD2 covers 7 bases. CDR1 and CDR2 (germline): SQVTM, ANQGSEA. The CDR3 is made up of 16 amino acids. Unmatched junction bases numbered 10, after V lost 2 bases and J lost 3 bases. The DNA for the CDR3 is TGCAGCGTTGAATTGTGGGAGGGCGGGGTCTACAATGAGCAGTTCTTC. It translates to CSVELWEGGVYNEQFF.

This clonotype has a handful of counts. The genes are TRBV7-2 and TRBJ1-2; 8 nucleotides line up with TRBD1. Germline V gene data show CDR1 as SGHTA and CDR2 as FQGNSA. Trimming removed 5 bases from V and 7 bases from J; junction bases left unmatched: 9. The CDR3 contains 14 residues. The CDR3 loop reads CASSPNQGAVGYTF. In nucleotides, the CDR3 is TGTGCCAGCAGCCCGAACCAGGGGGCAGTTGGCTACACCTTC.

A few counts support this clonotype. The chain uses TRBV7-6 and TRBJ1-5; 12 positions match TRBD1. Germline loops: CDR1 SGHVS, CDR2 FNYEAQ. The CDR3 extends over 16 amino acids. The ends lost 5 bases at V and 6 bases at J; junction bases unmatched: 8. The CDR3 bases are TGTGCCAGCAGCCCCGGGACAGGGGGCGCGGGTCAGCCCCAGCATTTT. This encodes CASSPGTGGAGQPQHF.

This clonotype showed up just a few times. V is TRBV27 and J is TRBJ1-1; D gene unclear. Trimming cost V 6 bases and J 1 base, with 9 bases left between them. In germline, CDR1 is MNHEY, CDR2 SMNVEV (reference sequence). This CDR3 has 13 amino acids. As DNA, the CDR3 is TGTGCCAGCAGCGAGGGAGGGAACACTGAAGCTTTCTTT. Translation: CASSEGGNTEAFF.

This clonotype was seen only once. The genes are TRBV9 and TRBJ2-2; TRBD1 is a possible D gene (6 bases). Looked up from germline, CDR1 is SGDLS and CDR2 is YYNGEE. The CDR3 runs to 16 residues. V lost 2 bases and J lost 6, with 17 bases in between. The CDR3 bases are TGTGCCAGCAGCGTCTCCTCCGCAGGGGCCGCCGGGGAGCTGTTTTTT. Amino acids: CASSVSSAGAAGELFF. Full variable domain (remainder filled in from reference TRBV9 and TRBJ2-2): DSGVTQTPKHLITATGQRVTLRCSPRSGDLSVYWYQQSLDQGLQFLIQYYNGEERAKGNILERFSAQQFPDLHSELNLSSLELGDSALYFCASSVSSAGAAGELFFGEGSRLTVL.

CDR3 coding DNA: TGTGCCAGCAGTTACTCGAAGGCTAGCGGAGGGACCACAGATACGCAGTATTTT. Protein sequence: CASSYSKASGGTTDTQYF. The chain joins TRBV6-5 to TRBJ2-3; 7 bases line up with TRBD2. After removal of 0 bases from V and 2 bases from J, the junction contained 11 bases not matched to a gene. Germline CDR1 and CDR2: MNHEY and SVGAGI. CDR3 length: 18 amino acids.

The V call is TRBV5-1, the J call TRBJ2-5; D may correspond to TRBD1 or TRBD2 (6 bases each). The CDR3 spans 14 residues. In germline, CDR1 is SGHRS, CDR2 YFSETQ. Trimming stripped 6 bases from V and 2 bases from J, with 14 bases between. In DNA, the CDR3 is TGCGCCAGCAATACAGGGAGGAGTCAAGAGACCCAGTACTTC. Its protein product is CASNTGRSQETQYF.

V and J are TRBV7-2 and TRBJ1-6; D is unclear. From germline, CDR1 is SGHTA and CDR2 FQGNSA. The CDR3 has 14 amino acids. The germline V and J ends were trimmed by 1 base and 5 bases, with 6 bases remaining between them. Here the CDR3 reads CASSLDWDNSPLHF. The CDR3 DNA reads as TGTGCCAGCAGCTTAGATTGGGATAATTCACCCCTCCACTTT.

The chain uses TRBV3-1 and TRBJ2-7; 12 positions agree with TRBD2. The CDR3 length is 18 residues. CDR1 is LGHDT and CDR2 is YNNKEL in the germline V gene (reference sequence). V lost 3 bases and J lost 4; bases outside the gene matches: 13. In DNA, the CDR3 is TGTGCCAGCAGCCACCGGACTAGCGGGACCGGATTTGGGTACGAGCAGTACTTC. Translated: CASSHRTSGTGFGYEQYF.

J is TRBJ2-3 and V is TRBV12-3 or TRBV12-4, with 16 positions matching TRBD2. V was clipped by 5 bases and J by 1 base; unmatched bases: 6. The CDR3 sequence is 18 residues long. CDR3 residues: CASSAGTSGRARTDTQYF. As DNA, the CDR3 is TGTGCCAGCAGTGCAGGGACTAGCGGGAGGGCCCGCACAGATACGCAGTATTTT.

The sample holds a few counts of this clonotype. The chain links TRBV10-3 to TRBJ1-2; D not resolved. Trimming took off 7 bases at V and 4 bases at J, with 13 bases between the two ends. CDR3 size: 13 residues. Germline loops: CDR1 ENHRY, CDR2 SYGVKD. The CDR3 region is CAINSDPSYGYTF. As DNA, the CDR3 is TGTGCCATCAACTCGGACCCAAGCTATGGCTACACCTTC.

This clonotype was seen only a few times. V and J are TRBV7-9 and TRBJ2-1, with 10 bases identical to TRBD2. V dropped 6 bases and J dropped 3; count of bases not matched to a gene: 8. Germline V gene sequence: CDR1 SEHNR, CDR2 FQNEAQ (reference sequence). The CDR3 length is 16 residues. In DNA form, the CDR3 reads TGTGCCAGCAGGCCCCCACTAGCGGGGCGCTACAATGAGCAGTTCTTC. It codes for CASRPPLAGRYNEQFF.

This clonotype appeared a few times. The rearrangement joins TRBV12-3 or TRBV12-4 to TRBJ2-3; D not resolved. V lost 3 bases, J lost 6 bases, and 10 bases lay in between. There are 13 residues in the CDR3. The CDR3 region is CASSFLQMDTQYF. The DNA for the CDR3 is TGTGCCAGCAGTTTCTTACAGATGGATACGCAGTATTTT.

The rearrangement links TRBV3-1 to TRBJ2-7; D may match TRBD1 or TRBD2 (5 bases each). The CDR3 runs to 13 residues. Trimming removed 3 bases from V and 3 bases from J, with 9 bases in between. Germline V gene data show CDR1 as LGHDT and CDR2 as YNNKEL (reference sequence). CDR3 residues: CASSQGPYYEQYV. The CDR3 DNA follows: TGTGCCAGCAGCCAGGGACCATACTACGAGCAGTACGTC.

The V and J genes are TRBV7-2 and TRBJ2-2; D is possibly TRBD1 or TRBD2 (5 bases each). Per the germline V gene, CDR1 is SGHTA and CDR2 is FQGNSA. The CDR3 has 14 residues. V dropped 6 bases and J dropped 5 bases, with 13 bases sitting between them. CDR3 loop: CASRWDQSTGELFF. The CDR3 DNA sequence: TGTGCCAGCAGGTGGGACCAAAGTACCGGGGAGCTGTTTTTT.

This sequence joins TRBV4-2 and TRBJ2-1; D unresolved. The CDR3 sequence is 13 residues long. Trimming left V 0 bases short and J 4 bases short, with 4 bases between. Germline V lookup: CDR1 LGHNA, CDR2 YNFKEQ. This chain's CDR3 is CASSQESYNEQFF. CDR3 bases: TGTGCCAGCAGCCAAGAGAGTTACAATGAGCAGTTCTTC.

There are a few counts of this clonotype. The chain joins TRBV6-5 to TRBJ2-1, with TRBD2 identical over 13 bases. The ends lost 2 bases at V and 9 bases at J; junction bases unmatched: 13. The CDR3 sequence is 18 residues long. Germline V gene sequence: CDR1 MNHEY, CDR2 SVGAGI. The CDR3 coding sequence is TGTGCCAGCAGTTACGCACAGGATGGGACTAGCGGGATGACTGAGCAGTTCTTC. It codes for CASSYAQDGTSGMTEQFF.

This clonotype was found once. The CDR3: CASSLGWGGSYEQYV. The CDR3, as DNA: TGCGCCAGCAGCTTGGGCTGGGGAGGCTCCTACGAGCAGTACGTC. This chain connects TRBV5-1 to TRBJ2-7; D may be TRBD2 (6 bases). CDR3 size: 15 residues. CDR1 is SGHRS and CDR2 is YFSETQ in the germline V gene. Trimming removed 0 bases from V and 0 bases from J, with 10 bases in between.

This clonotype was counted between two and nine times. The rearrangement uses TRBV20-1 and TRBJ2-3; no clear D. CDR3 size: 15 residues. Germline CDR1 and CDR2: DFQATT and SNEGSKA (reference sequence). V shed 0 bases and J shed 0 bases, with 10 bases lying between them. This chain's CDR3 is CSARDLARSTDTQYF. The CDR3 nucleotides are TGCAGTGCTAGAGATCTGGCGCGGAGCACAGATACGCAGTATTTT.

V and J are TRBV29-1 and TRBJ2-1; 10 bases are shared with TRBD2. The length of the CDR3 is 14 residues. With V trimmed by 4 bases and J by 10 bases, 10 bases remained unmatched. CDR1 is SQVTM, CDR2 ANQGSEA, per germline. CDR3 sequence reads: CSVVFLAGAEEQFF. Here the CDR3 DNA reads TGCAGCGTTGTTTTTCTAGCGGGAGCGGAGGAGCAGTTCTTC.